A single sample gave rise to the 18 T cell receptor beta chains below, sequenced in a study of blood T cells in healthy people across ages (dated by TCRdb to the mid-2010s). The library was obtained by 5' RACE. TCRdb lists the instrument as Illumina HiSeq 2500. A second 7 to 11 cycle PCR used a sample-barcoded 5' primer and a J-beta primer mix. TCRdb redid the processing of the public reads, applying fastp at Q25 and MiXCR, and retained in-frame beta chains. When rows share a CDR3 protein, they turn into one entry using the most common DNA and genes. For this sample there are 500,000 to 700,000 distinct CDR3 sequences; roughly 31% appear just once. The top ten hold 15% to 19% of the sample. The sequenced sample consisted of blood. The origin of the receptors is a woman aged 80 or older in good health.

This clonotype was found a few times. The chain couples TRBV7-8 to TRBJ1-1; tentatively, D is TRBD1 (5 bases). This CDR3 contains 17 residues. Germline CDR1 is SGHVS and CDR2 is FQNEAQ. V lost 5 bases to trimming and J lost 1 base, with 20 bases between them. The CDR3 protein is CASSLKPRGARNTEAFF. CDR3 nucleotides: TGTGCCAGCAGCCTGAAGCCTAGAGGGGCGCGGAACACTGAAGCTTTCTTT.

At least ten counts were recorded for this clonotype. The genes are TRBV24-1 and TRBJ2-7; D is unresolved. The CDR3 is made up of 13 amino acids. V was cut by 4 bases and J by 0 bases, with 6 bases left in between. CDR1 is KGHDR and CDR2 is SFDVKD in the germline V gene. CDR3 region: CATSDRTSYEQYF. CDR3 DNA: TGTGCCACCAGTGACCGGACCTCCTACGAGCAGTACTTC.

Notes on this clonotype: The junction and the germline gene differ at one end; a read error may be behind it. This chain joins TRBV2 and TRBJ1-6, with a tentative D call TRBD1 (5 bases). Germline V lookup: CDR1 SNHLY, CDR2 FYNNEI. This CDR3 has 15 residues. The CDR3 protein is CAGREGRITNSPLHF. The CDR3 bases are TGTGCCGGCAGAGAGGGACGGATTACTAATTCACCCCTCCACTTT.

There are many counts of this clonotype. The chain combines TRBV6-1 with TRBJ1-1; TRBD1 matches 7 bases. The CDR3 length is 16 residues. The germline V gene encodes CDR1 MNHNS and CDR2 SASEGT. Trimming cost V 8 bases and J 2 bases; bases outside gene matches: 14. The CDR3 sequence: CASGRGQGGRNTEAFF. CDR3 sequence (DNA): TGTGCCAGCGGGAGGGGGCAGGGGGGCAGAAACACTGAAGCTTTCTTT.

V usage is TRBV7-2 and J usage is TRBJ1-3; D may be TRBD1 (6 bases). V lost 5 bases to trimming and J lost 3 bases, with 14 bases between them. Germline V gives CDR1 SGHTA, CDR2 FQGNSA. There are 15 residues in the CDR3. CDR3 nucleotides: TGTGCCAGCAGCCCAGGGGCAGGGTATGGAAACACCATATATTTT. The encoded protein is CASSPGAGYGNTIYF.

This clonotype showed up many times. CDR3 amino acids: CASSLMAASEQYF. For the CDR3, the DNA is TGCGCCAGCAGCTTGATGGCGGCCTCCGAGCAGTACTTC. This rearrangement joins TRBV5-1 to TRBJ2-7; D gene ambiguous. Looked up from germline, CDR1 is SGHRS and CDR2 is YFSETQ. CDR3 length equals 13 residues. The V gene lost 1 base and the J gene lost 6 bases, with 11 bases spanning the gap.

Worth noting for this clonotype: One end of the junction does not line up with germline, which may come from a read error. CDR3 in DNA: TGTGCCAGCAGTTACCCCCGGGACAGGGGGATGAGGAACGCTGAAGCTTTCTTT. It translates to CASSYPRDRGMRNAEAFF. The chain carries TRBV6-5 and TRBJ1-1; 11 bases match TRBD1. There are 18 residues in the CDR3. Germline V lookup: CDR1 MNHEY, CDR2 SVGAGI.

This clonotype was seen a handful of times. This chain connects TRBV20-1 to TRBJ1-5; D unclear. V was clipped by 0 bases and J by 4 bases, with 16 bases between them. CDR3 length equals 16 residues. CDR1 DFQATT and CDR2 SNEGSKA come from the germline V gene (reference sequence). In DNA, the CDR3 is TGCAGTGCTAGAGATCAGGCCGGGTTTCAGAATCAGCCCCAGCATTTT. Protein: CSARDQAGFQNQPQHF.

This clonotype appeared many times. The chain couples TRBV30 to TRBJ1-4, with D perhaps TRBD1 (5 bases). This CDR3 is 13 amino acids long. Looked up from germline, CDR1 is GTSNPN and CDR2 is SVGIG (reference sequence). The V end was cut by 1 base, the J end by 8 bases, with 11 bases between. The chain's CDR3 is CAWSARRGEKLFF. CDR3 nucleotides: TGTGCCTGGAGTGCCCGGCGGGGGGAAAAACTGTTTTTT.

V gene TRBV20-1 combines with J gene TRBJ1-2; maybe TRBD1 (5 bases). The CDR3 contains 15 residues. V was shortened by 6 bases and J by 2 bases, with 19 bases between the two germline ends. Germline values: CDR1 DFQATT, CDR2 SNEGSKA (reference sequence). The CDR3 is CSADQGQGENYGYTF. In DNA, the CDR3 is TGCAGTGCCGACCAAGGTCAGGGAGAAAACTATGGCTACACCTTC.

This clonotype was observed a few times. Being one base from a much bigger clone, this may be a read error. The chain combines TRBV5-1 with TRBJ2-7, with TRBD1 matching 8 bases. V lost 4 bases to trimming and J lost 7 bases; unmatched junction nucleotides: 13. The CDR3 totals 15 residues. Germline values: CDR1 SGHRS, CDR2 YFSETQ. Written as DNA, the CDR3 is TGCGCCAGCAGCCTGCAGGGACAGGCCGACAATGAGCAGTACTTC. Translating it yields CASSLQGQADNEQYF.

For this clonotype: Compared with germline, one end of the junction differs, possibly owing to a read error. This chain's CDR3 is CAGSLAGGRSGANVRTF. The CDR3, as DNA: TGCGCCGGCAGCTTGGCCGGGGGACGTTCTGGGGCCAACGTCCGGACTTTC. The rearrangement links TRBV5-1 to TRBJ2-6; D might be TRBD2 (6 bases). The CDR3 is 17 amino acids. Germline V gene data show CDR1 as SGHRS and CDR2 as YFSETQ. Together with reference TRBV5-1 and TRBJ2-6, the CDR3 gives the full variable domain: KAGVTQTPRYLIKTRGQQVTLSCSPISGHRSVSWYQQTPGQGLQFLFEYFSETQRNKGNFPGRFSGRQFSNSRSEMNVSTLELGDSALYLCAGSLAGGRSGANVRTFGAGSRLTVL.

This clonotype was seen only a few times. The chain carries TRBV20-1 and TRBJ2-7; D unclear. V was shortened by 5 bases and J by 7 bases, with 15 bases between the two germline ends. CDR1 and CDR2 from the germline V gene are DFQATT and SNEGSKA (reference sequence). The CDR3 runs 12 residues. CDR3 sequence: CSASTRRNEQYF. The DNA of the CDR3 is TGCAGTGCTTCCACGAGGAGAAATGAGCAGTACTTC.

This clonotype showed up many times. V and J are TRBV5-1 and TRBJ2-7, with TRBD2 matching over 11 bases. In germline, CDR1 is SGHRS, CDR2 YFSETQ. Trimming took 4 bases from V and 4 from J; bases not matched to a gene: 7. The CDR3 runs to 15 residues. The CDR3 nucleotides read TGCGCCAGCAGCGCCCGACTAGCGGGGAGGTACGAGCAGTACTTC. Residues: CASSARLAGRYEQYF.

This clonotype was counted a few times. The chain is built from TRBV30 and TRBJ2-5; D may correspond to TRBD1 or TRBD2 (6 bases each). The germline CDR1 and CDR2 sequences are GTSNPN and SVGIG (reference sequence). Trimming left V 0 bases short and J 2 bases short, with 13 bases between. CDR3 length: 15 amino acids. In nucleotides, the CDR3 is TGTGCCTGGAGTGTAGGAGGGGGACGGCAAGAGACCCAGTACTTC. Protein sequence: CAWSVGGGRQETQYF.

This clonotype appeared many times. This chain links TRBV29-1 with TRBJ1-1; D possibly corresponds to TRBD1 (5 bases). This CDR3 spans 13 amino acids. Germline V gives CDR1 SQVTM, CDR2 ANQGSEA. Trimming removed 7 bases from V and 0 bases from J, with 12 bases in between. CDR3 protein: CSGGAGMNTEAFF. CDR3 DNA: TGCAGCGGCGGGGCGGGAATGAACACTGAAGCTTTCTTT.

Ten or more counts support this clonotype. The V and J genes are TRBV29-1 and TRBJ2-1; D is unresolved. CDR1 SQVTM and CDR2 ANQGSEA come from the germline V gene. The CDR3 spans 14 residues. V lost 4 bases, J lost 5 bases, and 15 bases lay in between. The CDR3 DNA follows: TGCAGCGTTGGTGGTCGCGGTTTAAACAATGAGCAGTTCTTC. Translated, it gives CSVGGRGLNNEQFF.

This clonotype has only a few counts. At one end, the junction sequence differs from germline, possibly due to a read error. This chain links TRBV11-2 with TRBJ2-3, with 10 nucleotides matching TRBD2. The CDR3 is made up of 16 amino acids. Germline CDR1 SGHAT, CDR2 FQNNGV. The CDR3 here is CASSLGSGGRTDTRYF. The CDR3 nucleotides read TGTGCCAGCAGCTTAGGTAGCGGGGGGCGGACAGATACGCGGTATTTT.